The clone carrying this T cell receptor (beta chain) is large by share. These data are taken from a study of tumor-infiltrating lymphocytes in oesophageal squamous cell carcinoma. Germline V gene sequence: CDR1 SEHNR, CDR2 FQNEAQ (reference sequence). This CDR3 is built from 14 residues. Trimming shortened V by 4 bases and J by 7 bases, and 14 bases separated the two germline ends. TCRdb fed the PCR reads into MiXCR, producing one record per CDR3 protein. The sample carries about 14,000 distinct CDR3 sequences, approximately 48% recorded once. This rearrangement joins TRBV7-9 to TRBJ2-1, with D possibly matching TRBD2 (6 bases). Sequencing was done on a sample of blood. The sequence derives from a male donor with esophageal squamous cell carcinoma. CDR3 residues: CASSSFRGSNEQFF. Written as DNA, the CDR3 is TGTGCCAGCAGCTCTTTTCGGGGGAGTAATGAGCAGTTCTTC.